A selection of T cell receptor beta chains follows, all from one sample in a study of cytomegalovirus exposure and HLA in healthy donors. Measured with immunoSEQ multiplex PCR; TCRdb has only the in-frame clones, and not every one. The sample carries approximately 190,000 clones, 65% to 85% recorded once. Material for sequencing was PBMCs. These receptors all stem from a man aged 45-60 years in good health and CMV-seronegative. CDR3s include the opening cysteine and the closing phenylalanine or tryptophan.

v_gene	j_gene	CDR3aa
TRBV7-9	TRBJ2-3	CASSLPGTGPTDTQYF
TRBV5-4	TRBJ1-2	CASSLPGGTYGYTF
TRBV18	TRBJ1-5	CASSPYDRIAQPQHF
TRBV7-3	TRBJ2-1	CASSLTTSGGNEQFF
TRBV11-2	TRBJ2-5	CASSLIGQGKTQYF
TRBV7-9	TRBJ1-1	CSSSLEGQTEAFF
TRBV9	TRBJ2-1	CASSEGSGGGEQFF
TRBV27	TRBJ2-7	CASSFQGAYEQYF
TRBV20-1	TRBJ2-5	CSARELETQYF
TRBV27	TRBJ2-3	CASKTGGFTDTQYF
TRBV7-9	TRBJ2-6	CASSLGSSGANVLTF
TRBV7-2	TRBJ1-1	CASSLTGDTEAFF
TRBV5-1	TRBJ2-1	CASSLGLHSYNEQFF
TRBV18	TRBJ2-5	CASSLKREETQYF
TRBV10-3	TRBJ2-5	CAIADGTYQETQYF
TRBV14	TRBJ1-3	CASSRRTVHFAGNTIYF
TRBV7-2	TRBJ2-7	CASSLTLYNEQYF
TRBV21-1	TRBJ1-2	CASSNTGQGDGYTF
TRBV7-9	TRBJ1-6	CASSFAGTGRTGASPLHF
TRBV25-1	TRBJ1-2	CASSQPGLTGAQGGGYTF
TRBV29-1	TRBJ2-1	CSVEDRGRLEQFF
TRBV4-2	TRBJ2-7	CASSQEQAKTYEQYF
TRBV6-5	TRBJ2-7	CASSYAGQAIYEQYF
TRBV7-2	TRBJ2-2	CASSVNRGWTGELFF
TRBV2	TRBJ1-1	CASREQGALNTEAFF
TRBV18	TRBJ1-4	CASSPPTGVRDEKLFF